This TCR beta chain appears in the sequencing data of a study of shared clonotypes between healthy human individuals. Study overall: Participating donors consisted of a couple of women and a few men aged 18 to 49.

Germline-derived CDR1 and CDR2 are MNHEY and SVGAGI. This CDR3 has 11 residues. Trimming removed 8 bases from V and 3 bases from J, with 7 bases in between. The assay was run at deep level. Profiling relied on immunoSEQ multiplex PCR, and the TCRdb table lists in-frame clones only, not all of them. The sample carries about 1 million clones, around four fifths recorded once. The source is a man between 18 and 29 years old in good health. Sequenced: memory CD4+ T cells sorted from blood. Described subset: CD45RA-negative fraction. The chain has TRBV6-5 and TRBJ2-5; weak D call: TRBD1 (5 bases). DNA for the CDR3: TGTGCCAGCGCGACAGAAGAGACCCAGTACTTC. Translated, it gives CASATEETQYF.